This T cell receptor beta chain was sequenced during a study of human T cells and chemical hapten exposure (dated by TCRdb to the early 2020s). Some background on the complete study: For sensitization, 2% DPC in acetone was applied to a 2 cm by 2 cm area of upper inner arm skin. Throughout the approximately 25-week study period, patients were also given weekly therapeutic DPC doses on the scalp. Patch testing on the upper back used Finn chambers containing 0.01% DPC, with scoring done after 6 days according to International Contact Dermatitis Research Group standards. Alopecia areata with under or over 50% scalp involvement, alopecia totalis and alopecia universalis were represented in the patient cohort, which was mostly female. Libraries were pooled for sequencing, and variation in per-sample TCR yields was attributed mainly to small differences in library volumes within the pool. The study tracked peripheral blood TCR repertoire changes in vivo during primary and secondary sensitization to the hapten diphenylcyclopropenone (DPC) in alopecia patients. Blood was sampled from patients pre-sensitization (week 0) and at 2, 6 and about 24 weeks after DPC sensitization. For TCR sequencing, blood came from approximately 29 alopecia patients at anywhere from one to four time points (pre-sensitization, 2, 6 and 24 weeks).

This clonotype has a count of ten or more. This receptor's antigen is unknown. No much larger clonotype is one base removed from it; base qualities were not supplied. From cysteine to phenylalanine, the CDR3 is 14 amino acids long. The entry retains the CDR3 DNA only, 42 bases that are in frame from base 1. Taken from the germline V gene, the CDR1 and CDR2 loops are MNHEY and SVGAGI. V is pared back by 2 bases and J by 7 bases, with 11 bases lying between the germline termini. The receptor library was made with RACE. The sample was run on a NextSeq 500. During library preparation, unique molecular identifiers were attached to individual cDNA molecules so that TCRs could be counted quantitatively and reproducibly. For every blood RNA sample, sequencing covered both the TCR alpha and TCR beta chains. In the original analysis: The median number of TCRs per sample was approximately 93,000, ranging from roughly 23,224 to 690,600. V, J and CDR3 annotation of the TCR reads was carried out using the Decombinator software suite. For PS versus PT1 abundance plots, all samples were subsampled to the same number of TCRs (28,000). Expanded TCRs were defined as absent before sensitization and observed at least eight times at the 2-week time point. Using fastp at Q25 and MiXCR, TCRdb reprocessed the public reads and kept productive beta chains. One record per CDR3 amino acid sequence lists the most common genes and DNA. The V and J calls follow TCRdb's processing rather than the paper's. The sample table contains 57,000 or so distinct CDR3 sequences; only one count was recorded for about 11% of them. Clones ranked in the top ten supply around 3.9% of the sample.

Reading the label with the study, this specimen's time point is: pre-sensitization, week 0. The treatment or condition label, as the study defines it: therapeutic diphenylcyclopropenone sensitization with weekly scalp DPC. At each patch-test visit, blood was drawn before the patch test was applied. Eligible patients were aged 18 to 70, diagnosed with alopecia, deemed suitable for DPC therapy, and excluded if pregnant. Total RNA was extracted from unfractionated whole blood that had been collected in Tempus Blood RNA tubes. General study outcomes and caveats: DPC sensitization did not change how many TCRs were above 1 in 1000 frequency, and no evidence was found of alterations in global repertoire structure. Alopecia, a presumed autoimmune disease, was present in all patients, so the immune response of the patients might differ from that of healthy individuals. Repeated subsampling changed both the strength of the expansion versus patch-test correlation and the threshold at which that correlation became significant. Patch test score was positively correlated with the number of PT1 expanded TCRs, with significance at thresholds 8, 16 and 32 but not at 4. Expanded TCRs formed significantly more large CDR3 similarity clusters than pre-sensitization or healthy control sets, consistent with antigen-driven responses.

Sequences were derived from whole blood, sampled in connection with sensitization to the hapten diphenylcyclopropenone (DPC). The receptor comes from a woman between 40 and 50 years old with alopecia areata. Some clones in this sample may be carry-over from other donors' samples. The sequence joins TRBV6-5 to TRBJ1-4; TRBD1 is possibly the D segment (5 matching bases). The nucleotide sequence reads TGTGCCAGCAGTTACAGGGGTGGCAGTGAAAAACTGTTTTTT. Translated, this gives CASSYRGGSEKLFF.